The present T cell receptor beta chain was sequenced within a study of blood T cell repertoires in COVID-19. On the study more broadly: There were acute and convalescent COVID-19 samples, and they came from the United States, Italy and Spain. The cDNA or gDNA used as material had been derived from T cells, B-cell-depleted T cells, or PBMCs.

Original data processing: By means of reference gene primer amplification, nucleated cell counts were estimated. Sequencing used immunoSEQ multiplex PCR; TCRdb keeps in-frame clones, though not all of them. The V and J calls and clone size are taken from that table; D and trimming were inferred from the DNA. The sample has 200,000 to 250,000 clones; roughly 86% are singletons. The CDR3 runs to 16 residues. Trimming took 4 bases from V and 3 from J, leaving 19 bases between them. The V gene's germline CDR1 is SGHTA and CDR2 FQGNSA. The sample consisted of peripheral blood. This chain joins TRBV7-2 and TRBJ2-7, with D perhaps matching TRBD1 (6 bases). The clonotype comes from a woman in her seventies with active or convalescent COVID-19. In nucleotides, the CDR3 is TGTGCCAGCAGCTCCGGACTGACAGGATTGGGCTACGAGCAGTACTTC. Its translation: CASSSGLTGLGYEQYF.